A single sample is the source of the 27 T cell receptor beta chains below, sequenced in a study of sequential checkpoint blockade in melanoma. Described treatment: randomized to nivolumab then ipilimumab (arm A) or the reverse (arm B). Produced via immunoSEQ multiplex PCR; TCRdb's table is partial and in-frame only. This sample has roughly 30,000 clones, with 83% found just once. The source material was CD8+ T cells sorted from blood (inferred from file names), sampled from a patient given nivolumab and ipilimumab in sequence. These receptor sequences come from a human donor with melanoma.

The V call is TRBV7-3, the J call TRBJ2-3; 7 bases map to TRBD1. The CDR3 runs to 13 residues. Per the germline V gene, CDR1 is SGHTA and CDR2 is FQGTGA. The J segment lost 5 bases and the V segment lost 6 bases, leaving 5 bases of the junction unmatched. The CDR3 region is CASRGQPGDTQYF. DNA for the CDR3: TGTGCCAGCAGGGGACAGCCCGGAGATACGCAGTATTTT.

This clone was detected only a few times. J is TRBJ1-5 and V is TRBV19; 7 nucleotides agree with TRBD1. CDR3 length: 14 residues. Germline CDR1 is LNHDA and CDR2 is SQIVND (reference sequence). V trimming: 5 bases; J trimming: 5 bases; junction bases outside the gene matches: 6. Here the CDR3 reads CASSSDREYQPQHF. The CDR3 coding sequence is TGTGCCAGTAGTTCTGACAGGGAATATCAGCCCCAGCATTTT.

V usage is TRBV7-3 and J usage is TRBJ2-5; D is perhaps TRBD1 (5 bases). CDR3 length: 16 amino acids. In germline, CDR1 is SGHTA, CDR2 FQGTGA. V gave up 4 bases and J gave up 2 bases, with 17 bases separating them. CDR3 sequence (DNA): TGTGCCAGCAGCTCCGTAGTAGGGGCAGGACAAGAGACCCAGTACTTC. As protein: CASSSVVGAGQETQYF.

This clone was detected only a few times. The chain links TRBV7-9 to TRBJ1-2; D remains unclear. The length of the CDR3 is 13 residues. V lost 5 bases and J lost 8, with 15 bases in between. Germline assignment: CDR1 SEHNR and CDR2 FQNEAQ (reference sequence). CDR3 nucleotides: TGTGCCAGCAGCCCCCCAGGCCGGGAAGGCTACACCTTC. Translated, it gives CASSPPGREGYTF.

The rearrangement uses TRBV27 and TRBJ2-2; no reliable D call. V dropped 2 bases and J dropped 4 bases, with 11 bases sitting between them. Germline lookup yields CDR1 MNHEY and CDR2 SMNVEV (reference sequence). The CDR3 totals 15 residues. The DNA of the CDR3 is TGTGCCAGCAGTTTAGATACTCGCGGCACCGGGGAGCTGTTTTTT. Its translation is CASSLDTRGTGELFF.

The CDR3 reads CASSIWDRGESMNTEAFF. In DNA form, the CDR3 reads TGTGCCAGTAGTATATGGGACAGGGGAGAATCTATGAACACTGAAGCTTTCTTT. The J gene is TRBJ1-1, the V gene TRBV19; TRBD1 matches at 10 bases. The CDR3 covers 18 residues. Germline-derived CDR1 and CDR2 are LNHDA and SQIVND (reference sequence). V lost 2 bases to trimming and J lost 0 bases; unmatched junction nucleotides: 9.

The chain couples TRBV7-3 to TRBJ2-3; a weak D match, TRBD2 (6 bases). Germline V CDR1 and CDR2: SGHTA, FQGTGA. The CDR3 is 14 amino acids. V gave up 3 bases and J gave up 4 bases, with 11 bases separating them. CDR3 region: CASSFGGVADTQYF. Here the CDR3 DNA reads TGTGCCAGCAGCTTTGGCGGGGTTGCAGATACGCAGTATTTT.

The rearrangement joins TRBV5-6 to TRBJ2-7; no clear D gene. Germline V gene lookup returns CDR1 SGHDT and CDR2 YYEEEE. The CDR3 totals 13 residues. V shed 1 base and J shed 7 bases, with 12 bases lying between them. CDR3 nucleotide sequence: TGTGCCAGCAGCTTGACGGAGCTGAGAGAGCAGTACTTC. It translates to CASSLTELREQYF. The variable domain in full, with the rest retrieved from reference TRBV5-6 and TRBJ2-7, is DAGVTQSPTHLIKTRGQQVTLRCSPKSGHDTVSWYQQALGQGPQFIFQYYEEEERQRGNFPDRFSGHQFPNYSSELNVNALLLGDSALYLCASSLTELREQYFGPGTRLTVT.

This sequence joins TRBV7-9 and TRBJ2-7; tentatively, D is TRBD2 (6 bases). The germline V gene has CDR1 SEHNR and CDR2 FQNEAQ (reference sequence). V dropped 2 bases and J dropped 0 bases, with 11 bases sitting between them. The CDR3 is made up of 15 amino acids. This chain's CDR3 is CASSLWDGSSYEQYF. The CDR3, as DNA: TGTGCCAGCAGCTTATGGGACGGGAGCTCCTACGAGCAGTACTTC.

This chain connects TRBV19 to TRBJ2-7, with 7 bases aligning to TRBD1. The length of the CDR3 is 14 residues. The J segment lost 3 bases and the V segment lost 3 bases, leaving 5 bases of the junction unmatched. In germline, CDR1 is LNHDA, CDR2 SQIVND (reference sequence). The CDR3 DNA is TGTGCCAGTAGTATCTCATGGACAGGCTACGAGCAGTACTTC. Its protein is CASSISWTGYEQYF.

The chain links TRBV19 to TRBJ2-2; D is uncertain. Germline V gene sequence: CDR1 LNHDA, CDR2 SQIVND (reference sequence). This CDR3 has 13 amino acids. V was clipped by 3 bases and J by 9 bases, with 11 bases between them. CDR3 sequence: CASSIERDRELFF. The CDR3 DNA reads TGTGCCAGTAGTATTGAGCGCGACCGGGAGCTGTTTTTT.

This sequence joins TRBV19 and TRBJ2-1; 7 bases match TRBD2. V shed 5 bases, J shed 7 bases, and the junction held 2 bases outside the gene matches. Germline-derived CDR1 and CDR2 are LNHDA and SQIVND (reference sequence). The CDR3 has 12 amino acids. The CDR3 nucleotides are TGTGCCAGTAGTCGGACTAGAAATGAGCAGTTCTTC. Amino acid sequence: CASSRTRNEQFF.

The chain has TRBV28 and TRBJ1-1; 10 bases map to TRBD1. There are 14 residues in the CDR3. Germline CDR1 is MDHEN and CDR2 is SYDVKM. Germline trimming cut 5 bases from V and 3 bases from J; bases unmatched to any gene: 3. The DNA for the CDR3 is TGTGCCAGCAGTGTGGACAGGGGGGACACTGAAGCTTTCTTT. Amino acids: CASSVDRGDTEAFF.

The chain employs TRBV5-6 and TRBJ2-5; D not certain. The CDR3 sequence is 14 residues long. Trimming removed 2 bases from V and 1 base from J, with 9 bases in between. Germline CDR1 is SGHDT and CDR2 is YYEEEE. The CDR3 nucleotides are TGTGCCAGCAGCTTACAGCTTCTCCAAGAGACCCAGTACTTC. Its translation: CASSLQLLQETQYF.

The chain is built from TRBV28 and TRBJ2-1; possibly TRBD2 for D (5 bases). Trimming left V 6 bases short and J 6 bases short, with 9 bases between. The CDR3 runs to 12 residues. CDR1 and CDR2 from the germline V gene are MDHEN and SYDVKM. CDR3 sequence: CASSPAGNEQFF. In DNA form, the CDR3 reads TGTGCCAGCAGCCCGGCGGGCAATGAGCAGTTCTTC.

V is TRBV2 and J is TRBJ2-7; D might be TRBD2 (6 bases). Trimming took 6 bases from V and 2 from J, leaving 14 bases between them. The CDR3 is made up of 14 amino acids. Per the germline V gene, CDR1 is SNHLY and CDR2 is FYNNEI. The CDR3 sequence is CASRPGTQTYEQYF. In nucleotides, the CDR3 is TGTGCCAGCAGGCCCGGGACTCAAACCTACGAGCAGTACTTC.

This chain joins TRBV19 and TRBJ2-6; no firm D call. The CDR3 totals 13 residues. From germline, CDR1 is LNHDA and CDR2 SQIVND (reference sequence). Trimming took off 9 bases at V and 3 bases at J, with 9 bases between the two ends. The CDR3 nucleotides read TGTGCCAGCACTAACGGTGGGGCCAACGTCCTGACTTTC. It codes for CASTNGGANVLTF.

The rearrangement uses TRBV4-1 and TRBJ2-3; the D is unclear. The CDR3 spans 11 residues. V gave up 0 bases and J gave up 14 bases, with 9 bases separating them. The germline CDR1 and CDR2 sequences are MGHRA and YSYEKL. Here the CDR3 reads CASSQESEWYF. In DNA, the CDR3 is TGCGCCAGCAGCCAAGAGTCGGAGTGGTATTTT.

CDR3: CASGEADTGELFF. The DNA of the CDR3 is TGTGCCAGCGGCGAGGCCGACACCGGGGAGCTGTTTTTT. V gene TRBV5-4 combines with J gene TRBJ2-2, with D unresolved. The CDR3 totals 13 residues. Trimming pared 7 bases from V and 3 bases from J, leaving 10 bases between. Germline loops: CDR1 SGHNT, CDR2 YYREEE (reference sequence).

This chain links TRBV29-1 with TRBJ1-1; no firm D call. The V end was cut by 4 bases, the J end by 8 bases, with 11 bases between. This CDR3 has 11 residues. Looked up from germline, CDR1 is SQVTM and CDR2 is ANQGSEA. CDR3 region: CSVVEGREAFF. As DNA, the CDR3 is TGCAGCGTTGTAGAGGGCAGGGAAGCTTTCTTT.

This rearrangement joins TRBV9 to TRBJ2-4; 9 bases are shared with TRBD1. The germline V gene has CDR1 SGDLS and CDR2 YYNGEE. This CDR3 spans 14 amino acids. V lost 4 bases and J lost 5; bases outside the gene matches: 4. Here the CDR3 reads CASSPTGGENIQYF. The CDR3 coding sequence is TGTGCCAGCAGCCCGACAGGGGGTGAAAACATTCAGTACTTC.

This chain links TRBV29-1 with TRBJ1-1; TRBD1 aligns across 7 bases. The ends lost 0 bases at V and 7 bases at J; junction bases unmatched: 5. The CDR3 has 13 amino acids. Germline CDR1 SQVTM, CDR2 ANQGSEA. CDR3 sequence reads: CSVEDWDSYEAFF. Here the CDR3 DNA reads TGCAGCGTTGAAGATTGGGACAGCTATGAAGCTTTCTTT.

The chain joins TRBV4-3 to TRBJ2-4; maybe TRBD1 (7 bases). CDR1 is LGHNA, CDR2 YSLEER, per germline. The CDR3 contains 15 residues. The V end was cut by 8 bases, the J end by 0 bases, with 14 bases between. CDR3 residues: CASSSGGLAKNIQYF. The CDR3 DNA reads TGCGCCAGCTCATCAGGGGGGCTAGCCAAAAACATTCAGTACTTC.

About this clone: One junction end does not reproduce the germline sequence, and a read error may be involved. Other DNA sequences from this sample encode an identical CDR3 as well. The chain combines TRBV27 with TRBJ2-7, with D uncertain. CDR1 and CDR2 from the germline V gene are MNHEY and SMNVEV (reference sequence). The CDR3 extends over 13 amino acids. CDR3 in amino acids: CASSPPPRNEQYF. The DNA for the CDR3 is TGTGCCAGCAGCCCACCCCCCAGGAACGAGCAGTACTTT.

CDR3 sequence: CSVPSGIAYNEQFF. CDR3 nucleotide sequence: TGCAGCGTTCCTAGCGGGATTGCCTACAATGAGCAGTTCTTC. This chain uses TRBV29-1 with TRBJ2-1; 9 bases align to TRBD2. Per germline, CDR1 SQVTM and CDR2 ANQGSEA. V shed 5 bases and J 2 bases; nucleotides not matched to a gene: 4. This CDR3 contains 14 residues.

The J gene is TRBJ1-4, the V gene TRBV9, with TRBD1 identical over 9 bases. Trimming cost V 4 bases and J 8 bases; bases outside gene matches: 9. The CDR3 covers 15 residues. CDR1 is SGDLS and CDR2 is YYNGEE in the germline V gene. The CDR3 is CASSRQGGVKEKLFF. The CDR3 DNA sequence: TGTGCCAGCAGCCGACAGGGGGGGGTTAAAGAAAAACTGTTTTTT.

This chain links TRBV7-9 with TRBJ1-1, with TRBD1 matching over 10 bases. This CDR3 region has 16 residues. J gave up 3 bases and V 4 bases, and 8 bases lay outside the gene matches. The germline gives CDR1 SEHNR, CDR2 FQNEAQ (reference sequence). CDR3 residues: CASSSRTGGLDTEAFF. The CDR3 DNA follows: TGTGCCAGCAGCTCCAGGACAGGGGGATTGGACACTGAAGCTTTCTTT. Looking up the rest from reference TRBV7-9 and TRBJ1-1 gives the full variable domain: DTGVSQNPRHKITKRGQNVTFRCDPISEHNRLYWYRQTLGQGPEFLTYFQNEAQLEKSRLLSDRFSAERPKGSFSTLEIQRTEQGDSAMYLCASSSRTGGLDTEAFFGQGTRLTVV.